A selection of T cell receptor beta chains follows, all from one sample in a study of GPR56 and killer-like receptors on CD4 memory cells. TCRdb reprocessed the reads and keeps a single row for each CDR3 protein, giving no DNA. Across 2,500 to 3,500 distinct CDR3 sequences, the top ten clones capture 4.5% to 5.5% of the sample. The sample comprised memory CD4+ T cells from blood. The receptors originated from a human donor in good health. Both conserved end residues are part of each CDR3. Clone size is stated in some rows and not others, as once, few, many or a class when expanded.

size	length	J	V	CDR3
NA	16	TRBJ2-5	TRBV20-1	CSARRDSGGWEETQYF
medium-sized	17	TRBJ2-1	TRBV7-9	CASSPPSGRSSYNEQFF
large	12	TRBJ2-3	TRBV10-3	CAIAGGADTQYF
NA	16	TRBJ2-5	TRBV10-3	CAISGPGLAGQETQYF
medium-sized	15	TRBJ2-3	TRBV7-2	CASSLVAKNTDTQYF
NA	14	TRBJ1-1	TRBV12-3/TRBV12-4	CASSRGRLNTEAFF
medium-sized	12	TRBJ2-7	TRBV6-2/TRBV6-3	CASRRGRIEQYF
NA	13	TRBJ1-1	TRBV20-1	CSASAGPNTEAFF
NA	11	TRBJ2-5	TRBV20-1	CSAEGGKTQYF
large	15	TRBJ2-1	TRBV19	CASSIKLPLYNEQFF
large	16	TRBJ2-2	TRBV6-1	CASSEFFGGNTGELFF
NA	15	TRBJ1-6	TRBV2	CASSKGDRDNSPLHF
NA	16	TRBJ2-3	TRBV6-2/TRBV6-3	CASSPGLAGRVDTQYF
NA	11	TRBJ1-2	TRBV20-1	CSARALKGYTF
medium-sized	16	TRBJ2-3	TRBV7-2	CASSLVRLAGTDTQYF
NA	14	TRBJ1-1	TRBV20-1	CSARPLPMNTEAFF
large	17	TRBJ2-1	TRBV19	CASSLGLAGGRVKEQFF
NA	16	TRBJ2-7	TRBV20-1	CSARDSRLNFAGEQYF
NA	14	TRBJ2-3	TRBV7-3	CASSLSGGSDTQYF
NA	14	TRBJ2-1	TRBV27	CASSSGGRANEQFF
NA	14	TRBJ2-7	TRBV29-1	CSVAGGTVSYEQYF
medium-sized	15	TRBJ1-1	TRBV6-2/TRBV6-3	CASSWANRRNTEAFF
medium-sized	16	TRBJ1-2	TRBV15	CATSARTGGANYGYTF
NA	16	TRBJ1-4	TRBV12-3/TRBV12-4	CASSLLTGGGNEKLFF